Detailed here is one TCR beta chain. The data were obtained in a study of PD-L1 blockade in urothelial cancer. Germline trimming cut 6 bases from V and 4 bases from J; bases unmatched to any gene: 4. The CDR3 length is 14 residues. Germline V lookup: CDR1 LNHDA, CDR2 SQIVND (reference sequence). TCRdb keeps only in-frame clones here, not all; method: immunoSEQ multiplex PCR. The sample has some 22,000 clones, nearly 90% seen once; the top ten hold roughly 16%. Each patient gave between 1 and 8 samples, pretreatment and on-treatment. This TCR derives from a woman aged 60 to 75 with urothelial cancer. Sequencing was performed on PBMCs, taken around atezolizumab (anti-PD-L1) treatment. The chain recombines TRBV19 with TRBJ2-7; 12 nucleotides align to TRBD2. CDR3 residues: CASRRLAGEYEQYF. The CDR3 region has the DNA TGTGCCAGTAGAAGACTAGCGGGAGAATACGAGCAGTACTTC.